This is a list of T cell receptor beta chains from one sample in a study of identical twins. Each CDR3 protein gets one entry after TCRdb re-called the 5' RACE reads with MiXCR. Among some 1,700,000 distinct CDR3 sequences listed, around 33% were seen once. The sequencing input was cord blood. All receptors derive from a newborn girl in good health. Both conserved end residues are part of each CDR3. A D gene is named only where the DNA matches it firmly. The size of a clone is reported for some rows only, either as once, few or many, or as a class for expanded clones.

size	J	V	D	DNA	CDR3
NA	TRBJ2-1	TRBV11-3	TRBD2	TGTGCCAGCAGCCCGCTAGGGACTAGCGGGACTCAGTTCTTC	CASSPLGTSGTQFF
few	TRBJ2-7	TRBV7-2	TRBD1	TGTGCCAGCAGCTTAGGTCGGGACAGAAATTCCTACGAGCAGTACTTC	CASSLGRDRNSYEQYF
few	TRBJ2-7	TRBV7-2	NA	TGTGCCAGCAGCGCGGGTCCCTCAACTTCTTACGAGCAGTACTTC	CASSAGPSTSYEQYF
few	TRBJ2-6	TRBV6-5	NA	TGTGCCAGCAGACGCGGACGTTTCTCTGGGGCCAACGTCCTGACTTTC	CASRRGRFSGANVLTF
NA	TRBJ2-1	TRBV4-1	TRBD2	TGCGCCAGCAGCCAATTCCTACTAGCGGGGGGTTACAATGAGCAGTTCTTC	CASSQFLLAGGYNEQFF
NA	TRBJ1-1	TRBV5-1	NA	TGCGCCAGCAGCCAGGGGTCGGTAGAGGACACTGAAGCTTTCTTT	CASSQGSVEDTEAFF
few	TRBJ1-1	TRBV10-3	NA	TGTGCCATCAGTGAGGTTGACAGGTCTGAAGCTTTCTTT	CAISEVDRSEAFF
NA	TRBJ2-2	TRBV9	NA	TGTGCCAGCAGCCGGGACCGCCTTACCGGGGAGCTGTTTTTT	CASSRDRLTGELFF
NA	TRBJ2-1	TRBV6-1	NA	TGTGCCAGTCGGAAGGGGAATGAGCAGTTCTTC	CASRKGNEQFF
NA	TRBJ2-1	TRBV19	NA	TGTGCCAGTAGTATGGGAGCGGGTTCCTACAATGAGCAGTTCTTC	CASSMGAGSYNEQFF
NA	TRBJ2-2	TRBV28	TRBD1	TGTGCCAGCAGTCCTCGGACAGGGGTCAACACCGGGGAGCTGTTTTTT	CASSPRTGVNTGELFF
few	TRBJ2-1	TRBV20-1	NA	TGCAGTGCTAGAGATCTTCTAGCCGGCAATGAGCAGTTCTTC	CSARDLLAGNEQFF
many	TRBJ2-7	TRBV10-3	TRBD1	TGTGCCATAATGGGACAGGGAATCCGGCAGCAGTACTTC	CAIMGQGIRQQYF
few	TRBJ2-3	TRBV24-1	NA	TGTGCCACCAGTGACTGGACAGTCCCAGATACGCAGTATTTT	CATSDWTVPDTQYF
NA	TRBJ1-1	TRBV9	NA	TGTGCCAGCAGCGTAGCTGGAACATTCAGCATGAACACTGAAGCTTTCTTT	CASSVAGTFSMNTEAFF
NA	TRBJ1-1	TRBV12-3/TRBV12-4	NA	TGTGCCAGCAGTTACAGGGCGCCCATGAACACTGAAGCTTTCTTT	CASSYRAPMNTEAFF
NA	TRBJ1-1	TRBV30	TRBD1	TGTGCCTGGGCTGGACAGGGAAGCACTGAAGCTTTCTTT	CAWAGQGSTEAFF
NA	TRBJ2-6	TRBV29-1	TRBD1	TGCAGCGTTAGAAACCGGGACAGGGATAAACTAAGTGGGGCCAACGTCCTGACTTTC	CSVRNRDRDKLSGANVLTF
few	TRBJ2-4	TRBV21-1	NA	TGTGCCAGCAGCAGAAAGCAGCCTTTAACAGGGAGGGGGGCCAAAAACATTCAGTACTTC	CASSRKQPLTGRGAKNIQYF
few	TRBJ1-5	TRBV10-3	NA	TGTGCCATCAGTGAGCGGGGGGTGGGTCAGCCCCAGCATTTT	CAISERGVGQPQHF
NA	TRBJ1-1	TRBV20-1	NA	TGCAGTGCTACGCAGCAGAACACTGAAGCTTTCTTT	CSATQQNTEAFF
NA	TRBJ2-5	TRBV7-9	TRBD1	TGTGCCAGCACCGGGACAGGGGACTACCAAGAGACCCAGTACTTC	CASTGTGDYQETQYF
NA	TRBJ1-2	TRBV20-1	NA	TGCAGTGCTAGAAGGTCCTTTTCCTATGGCTACACCTTC	CSARRSFSYGYTF
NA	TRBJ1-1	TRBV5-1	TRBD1	TGCGCCAGCAGCTCAAAGACAGGGCCTGAAGCTTTCTTT	CASSSKTGPEAFF
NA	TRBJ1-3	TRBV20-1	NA	TGCAGTGCTGGACGGTCCTCTGGAAACACCATATATTTT	CSAGRSSGNTIYF
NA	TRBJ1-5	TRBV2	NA	TGTGCCAGCAGCCCCGGGCTCGGTCGGAATCAGCCCCAGCATTTT	CASSPGLGRNQPQHF
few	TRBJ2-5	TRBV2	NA	TGTGCCAGCACGGTCCAGGGCCTAGGCGGGGAGACCCAGTACTTC	CASTVQGLGGETQYF
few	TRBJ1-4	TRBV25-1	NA	TGTGCCAGCAGTGGTGTAGGGGCTAGTGAAAAACTGTTTTTT	CASSGVGASEKLFF
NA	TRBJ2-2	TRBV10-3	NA	TGTGCCATCAGCGAGTCGGGGACGGCTAACGGGGAGCTGTTTTTT	CAISESGTANGELFF
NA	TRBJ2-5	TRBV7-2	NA	TGTGCCAGCAGCCCCCTAGGGGGTAGCGAAGAGACCCAGTACTTC	CASSPLGGSEETQYF
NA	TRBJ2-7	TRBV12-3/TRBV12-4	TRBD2	TGTGCCAGCAGTGGGGGAGGGTCGCCTCTGAGGGAGCAGTACTTC	CASSGGGSPLREQYF
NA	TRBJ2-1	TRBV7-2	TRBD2	TGTGCCAGCAGGTACAAGCGGGAGGGATACAATGAGCAGTTCTTC	CASRYKREGYNEQFF
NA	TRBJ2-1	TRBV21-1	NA	TGTGCCCAATGGGGGACGGGACTAGCGGGCCTGTACAATGAGCAGTTCTTC	CAQWGTGLAGLYNEQFF
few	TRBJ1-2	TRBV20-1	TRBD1	TGCAGTGCTAGGGCCCGGGACAGGGACCGTGGCTACACCTTC	CSARARDRDRGYTF
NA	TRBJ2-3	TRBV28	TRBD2	TGTGCCAGCAGTCTCGCCAGGACTAGCGCCTACACAGATACGCAGTATTTT	CASSLARTSAYTDTQYF
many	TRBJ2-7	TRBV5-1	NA	TGTGCCAGCAGCTTAACACCGACCTACGAGCAGTACTTC	CASSLTPTYEQYF
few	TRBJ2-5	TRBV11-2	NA	TGTGCCAGCAGCTTCGATGGGGTTCGAGCAGAGACCCAGTACTTC	CASSFDGVRAETQYF
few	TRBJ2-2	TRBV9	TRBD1	TGTGCCAGCAGCGTAGGACAGGGGGCCGGGGAGCTGTTTTTT	CASSVGQGAGELFF
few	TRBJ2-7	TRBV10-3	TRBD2	TGTGCCATCAGTGAGTCCCTTTGGGGGACTAGCGGACAGATCTACGAGCAGTACTTC	CAISESLWGTSGQIYEQYF
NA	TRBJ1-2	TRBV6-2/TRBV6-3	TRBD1	TGTGCCAGCATACGACCGGGGACAGATAATGGCTACACCTTC	CASIRPGTDNGYTF
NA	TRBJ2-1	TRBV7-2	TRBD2	TGTGCCAGCAGCTTAGAAGTGGGCGGGACTAGCGGGGGGGTCGACAATGAGCAGTTCTTC	CASSLEVGGTSGGVDNEQFF
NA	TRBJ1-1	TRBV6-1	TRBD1	TGTGCCAGCTTTAAGGACAGGGTGAACACTGAAGTTTTCTTT	CASFKDRVNTEVFF
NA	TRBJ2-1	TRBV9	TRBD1	TGTGCCAGCAGCGTCATGGGGACAGGGGGCTACAATGAGCAGTTCTTC	CASSVMGTGGYNEQFF
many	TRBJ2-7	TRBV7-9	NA	TGTGCCAGCACCGTCTACGAGCAGTACTTC	CASTVYEQYF